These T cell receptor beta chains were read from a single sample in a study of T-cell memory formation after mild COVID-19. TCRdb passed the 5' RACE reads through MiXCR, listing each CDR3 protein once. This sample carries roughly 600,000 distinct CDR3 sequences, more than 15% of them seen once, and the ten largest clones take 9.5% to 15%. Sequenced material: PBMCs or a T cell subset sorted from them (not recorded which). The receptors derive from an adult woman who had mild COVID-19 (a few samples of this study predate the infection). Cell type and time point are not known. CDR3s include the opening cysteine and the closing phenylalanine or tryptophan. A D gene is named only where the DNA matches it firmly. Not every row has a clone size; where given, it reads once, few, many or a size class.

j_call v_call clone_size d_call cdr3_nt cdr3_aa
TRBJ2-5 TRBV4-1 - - TGCGCCAGCAGCCAAGAGAGGGCAGGTCGAGAGACCCAGTACTTC CASSQERAGRETQYF
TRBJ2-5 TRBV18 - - TGTGCCAGCTCACCGTTTGAGGGTCCAGAGACCCAGTACTTC CASSPFEGPETQYF
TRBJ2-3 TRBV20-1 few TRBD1 TGCAGTGCTCGACAGGGGTGGGGCACAGATACGCAGTATTTT CSARQGWGTDTQYF
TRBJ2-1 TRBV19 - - TGTGCCAGTTCCCCAGAAGGCTCCTACAATGAGCAGTTCTTC CASSPEGSYNEQFF
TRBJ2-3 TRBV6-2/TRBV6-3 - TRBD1 TGTGCCAGCAGGCCCATTAACACCGGGACAGGGGACCGGTGGGATACGCAGTATTTT CASRPINTGTGDRWDTQYF
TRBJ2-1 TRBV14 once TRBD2 TGTGCCAGCAGCCATTCCGGGACTAGCGGGGGGCCGCTGTTCTTC CASSHSGTSGGPLFF
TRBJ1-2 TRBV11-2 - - TGTGCCAGCAGTTCTACGCGGGCCAGGGCGCGAGGCTACACCTTC CASSSTRARARGYTF
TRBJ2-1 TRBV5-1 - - TGCGCCAGCAGCTACGAGGGCGGGTATGAGCAGTTCTTC CASSYEGGYEQFF
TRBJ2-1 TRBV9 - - TGTGCCAGCAGCGCGACAGGAAACAATGAGCAGTTCTTC CASSATGNNEQFF
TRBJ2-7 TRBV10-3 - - TGTGCCATCAGTGAACCCGAAGGGGGACGATGGGGTGAGCAGTACTTC CAISEPEGGRWGEQYF
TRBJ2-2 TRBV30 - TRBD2 TGTGCCGGGAGGGGTGTGAGCACCGGGGAGCTGTTTTTT CAGRGVSTGELFF
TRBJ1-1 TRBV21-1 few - TGTGCCAGCAGCCCCGGGCCCATGTGTTTAGCTTTCTTT CASSPGPMCLAFF
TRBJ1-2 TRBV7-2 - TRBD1 TGTGCCAGCAGCTCTTACCGGGACAGGGTCGGGTATGGCTACACCTTC CASSSYRDRVGYGYTF
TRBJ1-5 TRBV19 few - TGTGCCAGTACCCAGGGTACCGTCAATCAGCCCCAGCATTTT CASTQGTVNQPQHF
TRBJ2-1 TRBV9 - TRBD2 TGTGCCAGCAGCGGAATACTAGCGGGGGGGTTCAATGAGCAGTTCTTC CASSGILAGGFNEQFF
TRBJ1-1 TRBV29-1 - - TGCAGCGTTGTTAAGGGGGAGAACACTGAAGCTTTCTTT CSVVKGENTEAFF
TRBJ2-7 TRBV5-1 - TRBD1 TGCGCCAGCAGCAACCCCGGGACAGAACAGTACTTC CASSNPGTEQYF
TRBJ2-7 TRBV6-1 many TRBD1 TGTGCCAGCAGCCAGACAGGGCGGTCCTCCGAGCAGTACTTC CASSQTGRSSEQYF
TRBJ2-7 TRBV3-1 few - TGTGCCAGCAGCCAATATTGGACATCGCCCTACGAGCAGTACTTC CASSQYWTSPYEQYF
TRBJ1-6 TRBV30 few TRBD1 TGTGCCTGGATTAGTCCGGGACAGGGGACTCATTCACCCCTCCACTTT CAWISPGQGTHSPLHF
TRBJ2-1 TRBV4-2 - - TGTGCCAGCAGCGAAACAGCTTTAATCTCCTACAATGAGCAGTTCTTC CASSETALISYNEQFF
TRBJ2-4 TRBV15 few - TGTGCCACCAGCAGACAGGAGACAGGCTCACACATTCAGTACTTC CATSRQETGSHIQYF
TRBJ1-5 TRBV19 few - TGTGCCAGTAGTATCATTGGGCAGCCCCAGCATTTT CASSIIGQPQHF
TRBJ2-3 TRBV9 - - TGTGCCAGCAGCGTAGAGGGAGAGGGCGGTCTAGCGTTAGATACGCAGTATTTT CASSVEGEGGLALDTQYF
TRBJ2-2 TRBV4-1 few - TGCGCCAGCAGCGAACGTACAGGGAACACCGGGGAGCTGTTTTTT CASSERTGNTGELFF
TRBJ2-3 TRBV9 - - TGTGCCAGCAGCGTAGGTGGAGGGCTGAAAGATACGCAGTATTTT CASSVGGGLKDTQYF
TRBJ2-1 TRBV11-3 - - TGTGCCAGCAGCCCAACCCCTAGGCTCCCCTACAATGAGCAGTTCTTC CASSPTPRLPYNEQFF
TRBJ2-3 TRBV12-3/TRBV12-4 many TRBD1 TGTGCCAGCAGGTCGACAGGGGGAAAGAGGAATACGCAGTATTTT CASRSTGGKRNTQYF
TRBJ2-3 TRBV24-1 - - TGTGCCACCAGTGATCCCGGTCGCACAGATACGCAGTATTTT CATSDPGRTDTQYF
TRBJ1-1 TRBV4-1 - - TGCGCCAGCAGCCAACCGCTGGACAGGAACACTGAAGCTTTCTTT CASSQPLDRNTEAFF
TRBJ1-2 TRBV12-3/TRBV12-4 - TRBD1 TGTGCCAGCCGGGACAGAGCTAACTATGGCTACACCTTC CASRDRANYGYTF
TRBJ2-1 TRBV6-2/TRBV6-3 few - TGTGCCAGCAGTTACTGGGGTATGGGCCGTGAGCAGTTCTTC CASSYWGMGREQFF
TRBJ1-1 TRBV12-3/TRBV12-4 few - TGTGCCAGCAGTTTCACAGCGAACACTGAAGCTTTCTTT CASSFTANTEAFF
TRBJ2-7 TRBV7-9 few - TGTGCCAGCGCGGCGTCCTACGAGCAGTACTTC CASAASYEQYF
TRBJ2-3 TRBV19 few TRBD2 TGTGCCAGTAGTATTCGGCGGGAGGTGGCAGATACGCAGTATTTT CASSIRREVADTQYF
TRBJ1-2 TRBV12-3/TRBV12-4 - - TGTGCCAGCAATTACGCCAACTATGGCTACACCTTC CASNYANYGYTF
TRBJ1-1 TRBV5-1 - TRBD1 TGCGCCAGCAGCCTCGAAGGGACAGGGGGGACTGAAGCTTTCTTT CASSLEGTGGTEAFF
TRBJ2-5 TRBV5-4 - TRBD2 TGTGCCAGCAGCTTGGAAGCGGGGGGGCTCCAAGAGACCCAGTACTTC CASSLEAGGLQETQYF
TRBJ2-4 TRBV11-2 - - TGTGCCAGCAGCCTTCGCACGGACAAAAACATTCAGTACTTC CASSLRTDKNIQYF
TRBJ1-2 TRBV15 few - TGTGCCACCAGCAGAACTTTGGGCAGGGAGTCGAACTATGGCTACACCTTC CATSRTLGRESNYGYTF
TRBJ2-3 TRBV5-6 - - TGTGCCAGCTGGCGAGGGGGGATGGATACGCAGTATTTT CASWRGGMDTQYF
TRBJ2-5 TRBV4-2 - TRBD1 TGTGCCAGCAGCCTATGGGGACAGCCAGAGACCCAGTACTTC CASSLWGQPETQYF